These 20 T cell receptor beta chains share one sample of origin, sequenced in a study. TCRdb independently ran MiXCR on the 5' RACE reads; one entry per CDR3 protein. The data contain more than 10,000 distinct CDR3 sequences, around a quarter of them seen just once; the ten biggest clones take up around 2.9%. Source material: naive CD4+ T cells sorted from blood. Subset indicated: naive CD4+ T cells, CD4+CD45RA+CD25-. These receptor sequences come from a female donor with breast cancer.

This clonotype was detected ten times or more. V gene TRBV5-1 combines with J gene TRBJ2-1; D possibly corresponds to TRBD2 (5 bases). CDR1 and CDR2 from the germline V gene are SGHRS and YFSETQ. The CDR3 is 17 amino acids. V was clipped by 0 bases and J by 4 bases, with 17 bases between them. The CDR3 is CASSLAGYGLAYNEQFF. For the CDR3, the DNA is TGCGCCAGCAGCTTGGCAGGATACGGACTGGCATACAATGAGCAGTTCTTC.

V and J are TRBV30 and TRBJ2-1; D remains unclear. The CDR3 runs to 13 residues. Per germline, CDR1 GTSNPN and CDR2 SVGIG (reference sequence). V lost 5 bases and J lost 6, with 14 bases in between. CDR3: CAWGRASANEQFF. In nucleotides, the CDR3 is TGTGCCTGGGGCCGGGCGTCGGCCAATGAGCAGTTCTTC. Full variable domain (missing parts from reference TRBV30 and TRBJ2-1): SQTIHQWPATLVQPVGSPLSLECTVEGTSNPNLYWYRQAAGRGLQLLFYSVGIGQISSEVPQNLSASRPQDRQFILSSKKLLLSDSGFYLCAWGRASANEQFFGPGTRLTVL.

There are many counts of this clonotype. This chain uses TRBV25-1 with TRBJ1-1; 7 bases agree with TRBD1. Trimming cost V 2 bases and J 4 bases; bases outside gene matches: 4. Germline loops: CDR1 MGHDK, CDR2 SYGVNS. This CDR3 has 14 amino acids. CDR3 sequence reads: CASSEDRASTEAFF. The CDR3 nucleotides read TGTGCCAGCAGTGAAGACAGGGCTAGCACTGAAGCTTTCTTT.

This clonotype has a single count. J is TRBJ2-7 and V is TRBV4-1; D gene unclear. Germline V gene data show CDR1 as MGHRA and CDR2 as YSYEKL. CDR3 length: 13 residues. Trimming left V 3 bases short and J 5 bases short, with 11 bases between. DNA of the CDR3: TGCGCCAGCAGCCAGGCAACAGCAGACGAGCAGTACTTC. This encodes CASSQATADEQYF.

As regards this clonotype: This may be a read error, as it is one base from a much larger clone. The chain has TRBV20-1 and TRBJ2-7; TRBD2 matches at 8 bases. This CDR3 has 13 amino acids. V shed 7 bases, J shed 3 bases, and the junction held 8 bases outside the gene matches. CDR1 and CDR2 (germline): DFQATT, SNEGSKA (reference sequence). Here the CDR3 DNA reads TGCAGTGTCCCCGGGAGGGTAGGCTACGAGCAGTACTTC. Translation: CSVPGRVGYEQYF.

This clonotype was observed a few times. The chain joins TRBV3-1 to TRBJ2-1; 8 bases line up with TRBD2. CDR1 and CDR2 (germline): LGHDT, YNNKEL (reference sequence). This CDR3 is 13 amino acids long. With V trimmed by 5 bases and J by 8 bases, 5 bases remained unmatched. The CDR3 here is CASSSRTSHEQFF. DNA of the CDR3: TGTGCCAGCAGCAGCCGGACTAGCCATGAGCAGTTCTTC.

In its sample, this clonotype was seen many times. V and J are TRBV20-1 and TRBJ2-3; TRBD2 matches 7 bases. Germline values: CDR1 DFQATT, CDR2 SNEGSKA (reference sequence). The J segment lost 6 bases and the V segment lost 5 bases, leaving 5 bases of the junction unmatched. CDR3 size: 12 residues. The CDR3 DNA reads as TGCAGTGCTCGCGGGAGTTCCGATACGCAGTATTTT. It encodes CSARGSSDTQYF.

This clonotype is termed medium-sized (0.01 to 0.1%). V and J are TRBV12-3 or TRBV12-4 and TRBJ1-4, with 12 bases that match TRBD1. Trimming at V came to 5 bases and at J to 7 bases, leaving 2 bases not matched to a gene. The CDR3 has 14 residues. CDR3 bases: TGTGCCAGCAGTCGGGACAGGGGGCTTGAAAAACTGTTTTTT. Its translation is CASSRDRGLEKLFF.

This rearrangement joins TRBV4-1 to TRBJ2-7; 10 bases are shared with TRBD1. The CDR3 runs to 14 residues. The V and J ends lost 5 bases and 9 bases, in that order; junction bases with no gene match: 10. Germline-derived CDR1 and CDR2 are MGHRA and YSYEKL. CDR3 protein: CASSEGTGEEGQYF. CDR3 coding DNA: TGCGCCAGCAGCGAGGGGACAGGGGAAGAAGGGCAGTACTTC.

The chain recombines TRBV18 with TRBJ1-2; unclear D gene. The CDR3 consists of 17 residues. Trimming removed 6 bases from V and 0 bases from J, with 20 bases in between. The V gene's germline CDR1 is KGHSH and CDR2 LQKENI. This CDR3 is CASSPSADGPANYGYTF. Written as DNA, the CDR3 is TGTGCCAGCTCCCCGAGCGCGGACGGACCAGCTAACTATGGCTACACCTTC.

This chain links TRBV5-1 with TRBJ1-3; D unclear. CDR3 length: 16 residues. V dropped 3 bases and J dropped 0 bases, with 13 bases sitting between them. The germline gives CDR1 SGHRS, CDR2 YFSETQ. CDR3 sequence (DNA): TGCGCCAGCAGCTCCGGACTGTCGAGCTCTGGAAACACCATATATTTT. Translated, it gives CASSSGLSSSGNTIYF.

Ten or more counts support this clonotype. The V and J genes are TRBV7-9 and TRBJ2-1; D may be TRBD1 (6 bases). The CDR3 runs 14 residues. With 7 bases removed from V and 8 bases from J, the gap between germline ends came to 18 bases. Germline V lookup: CDR1 SEHNR, CDR2 FQNEAQ (reference sequence). CDR3 nucleotides: TGTGCCAGCAACGCGAACCCAGGGGCGGATGAGCAGTTCTTC. This gives the protein CASNANPGADEQFF.

About this clonotype: This may come from a read error, since a much larger clone is one base off. The V call is TRBV5-4, the J call TRBJ2-7; tentatively, D is TRBD2 (6 bases). Trimming left V 0 bases short and J 5 bases short, with 18 bases between. CDR3 length: 16 amino acids. The germline V gene has CDR1 SGHNT and CDR2 YYREEE (reference sequence). The CDR3: CASSLDGGGLEDEQYF. Written as DNA, the CDR3 is TGTGCCAGCAGCTTGGACGGCGGAGGGCTGGAGGACGAGCAGTACTTC.

The CDR3 loop is CASSPTGLAGIEQFF. CDR3 nucleotides: TGTGCCAGCAGCCCTACCGGACTAGCGGGAATTGAGCAGTTCTTC. The chain links TRBV7-6 to TRBJ2-1; 12 bases are a match to TRBD2. The V segment lost 5 bases and the J segment 9 bases; nucleotides outside the gene matches: 8. The V gene's germline CDR1 is SGHVS and CDR2 FNYEAQ. The CDR3 totals 15 residues.

This clonotype was counted many times. One end of the junction does not line up with germline, which may come from a read error. The chain has TRBV7-7 and TRBJ2-7, with a weak D call TRBD1 (7 bases). CDR1 SSHAT and CDR2 FNYEAQ come from the germline V gene (reference sequence). The length of the CDR3 is 15 residues. CDR3 DNA: TGTGCTAGCAGCTTTGGTCAGGGGGGAACCTACGAGCAGTACTTC. Protein: CASSFGQGGTYEQYF.

Judged by abundance, this clonotype is medium-sized. This sequence joins TRBV20-1 and TRBJ2-3, with 7 nucleotides matching TRBD2. The CDR3 length is 16 residues. In germline, CDR1 is DFQATT, CDR2 SNEGSKA (reference sequence). J gave up 6 bases and V 3 bases, and 15 bases lay outside the gene matches. The CDR3 DNA reads as TGCAGTGCTAGTTCGCGGGGGACTGGTTTAGGCGATACGCAGTATTTT. Its translation is CSASSRGTGLGDTQYF.

Notes on this clonotype: A much larger clone is a single base away; this may be a read error. The V gene is TRBV6-6, the J gene TRBJ1-5; D not resolved. V was trimmed by 7 bases and J by 4 bases, leaving 8 bases between them. The length of the CDR3 is 12 residues. Germline values: CDR1 MNHNY, CDR2 SVGAGI (reference sequence). Here the CDR3 DNA reads TGTGCCAGCATCGGCAGAAATCAGCCCCAGCATTTT. It yields the protein CASIGRNQPQHF.

At least ten counts were recorded for this clonotype. The chain joins TRBV9 to TRBJ2-1; D not certain. With 3 bases removed from V and 5 bases from J, the gap between germline ends came to 9 bases. Germline lookup yields CDR1 SGDLS and CDR2 YYNGEE. CDR3 length: 13 residues. CDR3 nucleotides: TGTGCCAGCAGCGAAGGACCAAACAATGAGCAGTTCTTC. It translates to CASSEGPNNEQFF.

This clonotype was seen at least ten times. The V and J genes are TRBV18 and TRBJ2-5; D gene ambiguous. The CDR3 runs 13 residues. Germline CDR1 reads KGHSH; CDR2 reads LQKENI. Trimming pared 2 bases from V and 2 bases from J, leaving 6 bases between. The CDR3 region is CASSPTRQETQYF. CDR3 DNA sequence: TGTGCCAGCTCACCAACAAGACAAGAGACCCAGTACTTC.

This clonotype was counted ten times or more. The rearrangement uses TRBV25-1 and TRBJ2-1; TRBD2 is a possible D gene (7 bases). With 2 bases removed from V and 4 bases from J, the gap between germline ends came to 9 bases. Germline V lookup: CDR1 MGHDK, CDR2 SYGVNS. This CDR3 is 14 amino acids long. CDR3 nucleotide sequence: TGTGCCAGCAGTGAAGGGAGGGGGTACAATGAGCAGTTCTTC. Encoded protein: CASSEGRGYNEQFF.